This TCR beta chain was recovered during a study of cytomegalovirus exposure and HLA in healthy donors (dated by TCRdb to about 2017). About the full investigation: In an earlier analysis of under 600 of the donors, about 260 Gb of sequence data and some 100 million unique TCR beta sequences from 150 million to 200 million T cells were reported. Across roughly 420 genotyped donors of the cohort, an average of about 200,000 unique TCR beta nucleotide sequences per donor were sequenced, and roughly 17% of those sequences were non-productive. Five DR-DQ haplotypes were handled as single units for association and clustering, since linkage in the cohort was strong. Typing coverage differed by locus: A, B, C, DRB1 and DQB1 were typed in roughly 620-640 donors, DQA1 in approximately 520, DPA1 in 600 to 610, and DPB1 in 472. Besides the first cohort of more than 650 subjects, a separate validation cohort made up of 120 different subjects was used. The later analysis used no new phenotypic data to find candidate immune exposures, relying instead on TCR beta sequences and their occurrence across donors. The study profiled the T cell repertoires of 500 to 800 subjects by immunosequencing and related them to cytomegalovirus serostatus. The study combined high-throughput TCR immunosequencing, statistical association of individual TCRs with disease status, and machine learning to predict cytomegalovirus infection status. The study aimed to test whether cataloging public T cell receptors could reveal signatures of past pathogen exposure. Every repertoire in the discovery cohort had been generated on one and the same sequencing platform. Of the roughly 400 genotyped donors, 70% to 90% were placed in the genetic ancestry cluster associated with self-reported Caucasian donors. In a later analysis, previously published TCR beta repertoires from more than 500 donors were re-analyzed and high-resolution HLA genotyping was added so that TCR occurrence patterns could be studied. Class I and class II HLA loci were covered by the typing at four-digit resolution. An early release that covered about 600 HLA-typed donors contained about 290 gigabases of sequencing data and around 85 million unique TCR sequences. Donor age, sex, ethnicity and CMV serostatus were compiled together with the repertoire data. In an earlier analysis of several hundred of the donors, high-throughput TCR beta sequencing was used to judge whether each TCR beta V gene segment behaved as functional or pseudogenic. Genome-wide SNP genotypes for about three fifths of the roughly 670 donors were used in a later genetic analysis, which treated that subset as a discovery cohort.

Library generation was performed with the immunoSEQ multiplex PCR assay. The multiplex PCR relied on a mix of 60 forward primers for TCR Vbeta segments and 13 reverse primers for TCR Jbeta segments. Amplification of the CDR3 region of rearranged TCR beta genes was performed with a multiplex PCR assay on genomic DNA. Amplified TCR beta libraries were sequenced as 87-base-pair reads on the Illumina HiSeq System. From the authors' description of their analysis: A later analysis tallied roughly 80 million unique TCR beta chains across the 666 repertoires, and approximately 12 million of those chains were shared by two or more donors. A nearest-neighbor algorithm error-corrected the raw reads and collapsed the reads into unique sequences, merging closely related sequences to remove PCR and sequencing errors. To assign V, D and J gene segments, CDR3 sequences were aligned to IMGT reference sequences. For a sequence to be retained, a match of at least six nucleotides was required to both a V gene segment and a J gene segment. Rearrangements were classified as productive when the CDR3 lacked stop codons and remained in frame with V and J, and all other rearrangements were classified as non-productive. CDR3 was defined by IMGT convention, running from the second conserved V-encoded cysteine to the conserved J-encoded phenylalanine. Sequences without an unambiguous match to a single V gene segment were excluded from the earlier analysis of approximately 600 of the donors. In an earlier analysis of some 590 of the donors, a V segment was called functional when productive rearrangements were above 56.7%, and segregating when the standard deviation between donors exceeded 5%. To diagnose cytomegalovirus status from the catalog of TCR beta chain sequences, a statistical classification framework was built. V and J gene assignment, in a later analysis, came from comparing TCR nucleotide sequences with IMGT/GENE-DB human TR gene sequences. Using the TCRdist pipeline, a later analysis assigned CDR3 sequences along with most-parsimonious VDJ recombination scenarios. In a later analysis, each TCR beta chain was defined by its CDR3 amino acid sequence together with its V-gene family, and reads without a unique V-gene family were excluded. As a way to deal with suspected cross-contamination and a sequencing artifact, a later analysis dropped hundreds of nucleotide sequences that were highly shared and had low generation probability. A later analysis calculated a clonal expansion index for each public chain from normalized within-repertoire ranks of inferred template counts. A later analysis computed generation probabilities with a VDJ recombination model fitted to out-of-frame rearrangements, and checked the results against IGoR. In a later analysis, TCR-TCR, TCR-HLA and TCR-CMV co-occurrence was scored with hypergeometric tests, and a repertoire-size bias correction was applied to TCR pairs. To estimate false discovery rates, a later analysis permuted the HLA or CMV assignments 20 times. In a later analysis, co-occurring TCRs were grouped with DBSCAN, and TCRdist sequence similarity was added when clustering was performed within HLA-allele-positive subsets. Co-occurrence clustering excluded repertoires with fewer than 30,000 or more than 120,000 public chains, plus five with anomalous nucleotide sharing. The table comes from immuneACCESS by way of TCRdb, which keeps in-frame sequences with V and J called. Part of the clones is missing from these tables; in studies checked, under half for an unresolved V gene and the rest for unknown reasons. That table is the source of V, J and clone size, and D and trimming were worked out from the DNA. This sample holds about 160,000 clones; 60% to 80% were observed only once. Of the sample, about 1% is held by the ten largest clones.

This clone was counted between two and nine times. The antigen this receptor binds is unknown. It has no much larger one-base neighbor in the sample; base qualities were not kept. The research as a whole found: V-gene and J-gene trimming of TCR beta chains was associated with a missense DCLRE1C variant in a later genetic analysis, and the association was replicated in an independent cohort. According to a later genetic analysis, donors in an Asian-associated ancestry cluster had fewer N-insertions in productive TCRs than the approximately 670-donor mean. Strong co-occurrence of HLA alleles, especially DR and DQ, made assigning TCR associations to individual alleles difficult. In a later analysis, HLA-associated TCR beta chains showed more clonal expansion and lower generation probabilities than non-associated chains that were equally common. The sequencing pipeline was judged likely to have produced a cluster of highly shared sequence variants as a technical artifact. In a later analysis, the rate of TCR association differed among HLA loci, with DRB1 alleles having the most associated TCRs and HLA-C alleles having the fewest. The cohort was sequenced for TCR beta chains only, and without alpha or paired-chain data the features that could be detected were limited. A later analysis reported that several top co-occurrence clusters appeared linked to parvovirus B19, influenza, CMV and Epstein-Barr virus. Correlated functional status among segregating V segments might be attributable to linkage disequilibrium, but an unknown experimental factor could not be ruled out. In vitro tests confirmed that a few of the cytomegalovirus-associated TCR beta chains recognize cytomegalovirus antigens. The study listed 150 to 200 TCR beta chains as associated with cytomegalovirus. A later analysis found that most CMV-associated TCR beta chains appeared HLA-restricted, with HLA associations seemingly driven largely by CMV exposure. Sequencing depth was assumed to be roughly uniform across donors in the presence/absence analyses, though that assumption may not hold. The 87-base-pair reads could not distinguish some IMGT-functional V segments, including TRBV6-2 and TRBV6-3, so those segments were excluded. While some public TCRs were present in many individuals, most TCR sequences turned up only very rarely across donors. Because HLA typing was unavailable for some donors at each locus, only the typed subset was used in association tests. An earlier analysis of around 600 of the donors showed that most TCR beta V segments appeared in productive rearrangements either about 87% or about 30% of the time, which broadly matched IMGT annotations. It was suggested by the authors that the approach could potentially be generalized to other disease states and immunological phenotypes. Because counts were too low, around 18 rarely observed V segments, including chromosome 9 orphons, were left out of the earlier analysis of some 640 of the donors. Cytomegalovirus status was reported to be diagnosed by the classifier with high specificity and sensitivity in both the original and validation cohorts. A further reported finding was that TCR beta sequences accurately predicted the HLA-A and HLA-B alleles for most subjects in the first cohort. At a false discovery rate of 0.05, a later analysis linked roughly 17,000 TCR beta sequences to specific HLA alleles. CMV serostatus was the only immune exposure information available for the cohort.

The cohort was made up of approximately 700 healthy bone marrow donors. At the time of sampling, every cohort member was nominally healthy, though immune exposures that went unrecorded were likely present. The donor tested CMV seropositive, placing the donor among the roughly 270 seropositive members of the cohort. A peripheral blood sample was provided by each donor, and peripheral blood mononuclear cells were used for TCR beta sequencing. The Qiagen DNeasy Blood Extraction Kit was used to extract genomic DNA from the blood cell samples. According to the germline V gene (reference sequence), CDR1 reads SGHNT and CDR2 reads YYREEE. V has 2 bases trimmed and J has 4 bases trimmed; junction bases matching no gene number 6. The CDR3, cysteine through phenylalanine, is 14 amino acids long. Of all the DNA, just the CDR3 is kept, 42 bases in frame from base 1.

This sequence originates from a woman between 45 and 60 years old in good health and CMV-seropositive. The chain couples TRBV5-4 to TRBJ2-7, with 7 bases aligning to TRBD2. Sequenced sample: PBMCs. The DNA is TGTGCCAGCAGCTTAGGACTAGAAGGATACGAGCAGTACTTC. This gives the protein CASSLGLEGYEQYF.